This T cell receptor (beta chain) was identified in a study of shared clonotypes between healthy human individuals. Naivety among CD8 cells was defined by CD45RO negativity and positive CCR7 selection, thereby excluding terminally differentiated effector memory CD45RA+ cells. The study drew all its donors from Caucasian adults living in Nashville, Tennessee. Repertoires were generated with immunoSEQ multiplex PCR, while TCRdb's copy carries only in-frame clones and drops some. The sample includes about 2.1 million clones, approximately 94% of them seen just once. The CDR3 is made up of 15 amino acids. The germline V and J ends were trimmed by 5 bases and 3 bases, with 17 bases remaining between them. Germline V gives CDR1 SGHVS, CDR2 FQNEAQ. General study points: Roughly 5% of naive CD4 clonotypes were common to several donors. Naive subsets tended to show greater estimated richness than memory subsets.

This clone showed up just once. Its antigen is unknown. The sequenced sample consisted of naive CD8+ T cells from PBMCs. The TCR was taken from a man aged 18 to 29 in good health. Some clones in this sample may be carry-over from other donors' samples. This chain joins TRBV7-8 and TRBJ2-7; the D call may be TRBD1 or TRBD2 (5 bases each). DNA for the CDR3: TGTGCCAGCAGCCTTAAAACCGGGACCCTCTACGAGCAGTACTTC. Its translation is CASSLKTGTLYEQYF.